This TCR beta chain was identified during a study of T cell responses to AZD1222 COVID-19 vaccine (dated by TCRdb to 2020 to 2022). Background on the whole study: AZD1222 recipients whose second dose came at about 4 weeks and those whose second dose came at about 12 weeks were combined into one group, since spike-specific TCR depth and breadth did not differ between the two schedules. A total of under 250 trial participants underwent TCR sequencing, of whom about 200 had received two doses of AZD1222 and some 26 had received two doses of the MenACWY control vaccine. Trial participants were enrolled into age subgroups of 18-55, 56-69 and 70-plus years, which contained around 150, 28 and 57 TCR-sequenced participants, respectively. What the study reported, not specific to this receptor: Reportedly, almost half of the unique spike-specific TCRs recognized epitopes lying outside the regions that are mutated in the B.1.351 and B.1.1.7 variants. Because no samples from the day 14 peak response were available, repertoires could be characterized only after the peak T cell response. The whole spike protein was spanned by vaccine-associated CD4 TCRs, and dominant responses were seen in regions 160-218 and 743-854. Only a handful of AZD1222 recipients were SARS-CoV-2 seropositive at baseline, limiting conclusions about previously exposed vaccinees. After two AZD1222 doses, spike-specific TCR breadth and depth were significantly higher than at day 0 and than in MenACWY recipients. Participants were mostly white British and included more females than males, and it was suggested by the authors that clonal diversity may have been underestimated. The 56-69-year group was small, and its depth increase did not reach significance, likely because of low power.

Trimming costs V 1 base and J 4 bases, and their ends lie 22 bases apart. The CDR3 covers 19 residues, taking in both the cysteine and the phenylalanine. Of the read, only the CDR3 DNA is kept; its 57 bases are in frame from base 1. For CDR1 and CDR2, the germline V gene lists SGHTA and FQGTGA. The CDR3 regions of human TCRbeta chains were analyzed by immunosequencing. The study's processing was this. Repertoire TCRs were matched against a reference library of SARS-CoV-2-specific TCRs generated with the MIRA antigen-specificity platform. Breadth meant the fraction of unique TCRs that were SARS-CoV-2-associated, whereas depth meant the fraction of total T cells that were SARS-CoV-2-associated. Using the MIRA data, every spike-specific TCR was mapped to the spike region that the TCR reacted to and assigned to either a CD4 or a CD8 class. Log10-transformed breadth and depth values were compared by one-way ANOVA with Sidak's multiple comparisons tests. TCRdb took this table from immuneACCESS and kept in-frame rearrangements with V and J called. Such tables lack part of the clones; where checked against another copy, unresolved V genes explain under half of the gap, and the rest is unexplained. V and J calls plus clone size are reproduced from that table; the DNA served to infer D and trimming. For this sample the table gives around 170,000 clones, of which about nine tenths were detected only once. The leading ten clones occupy roughly 0.98% of the sample.

Sample time point, as interpreted from the label and publication: baseline before first vaccination. The vaccinee samples were drawn from two UK trials, COV001 and COV002, one of which was a single-blind randomized controlled phase 2/3 trial testing AZD1222 (ChAdOx1 nCoV-19) in healthy adults. Trial participant PBMC samples were collected at day 0 and day 28 after the second dose for TCRbeta chain sequencing. As for this clone: Its cognate antigen has yet to be identified. Per-nucleotide qualities are absent, and no much larger clonotype sits a single base away.

This specimen was peripheral blood, taken on day 0 of AZD1222 vaccination. The sequence joins TRBV7-3 to TRBJ2-2; tentative D gene TRBD2, with 6 bases matching. This TCR came from an adult in good health. The DNA reads as follows: TGTGCCAGCAGCTTAAATTTTGCCTACCGCGGGATGCCCACCGGGGAGCTGTTTTTT. It specifies CASSLNFAYRGMPTGELFF.